Sequencing of this TCR beta chain was carried out in a study of T-cell reconstitution after alpha-beta-depleted transplantation in children. Unique molecular identifiers featured in how the TCRbeta library was prepared. TCRdb ran MiXCR on the PCR reads and lists one entry per CDR3 protein. In the table there are approximately 630,000 distinct CDR3 sequences, around 14% of which are singletons. CDR1 SGHRS and CDR2 YFSETQ come from the germline V gene. The CDR3 length is 19 residues. The ends lost 3 bases at V and 4 bases at J; junction bases unmatched: 15. Findings of the study overall: Several hundred expanded graft clones reportedly were the source of alpha-beta T cells about two months after transplant.

On this clonotype: As yet, its antigen is unknown.

The rearrangement uses TRBV5-1 and TRBJ2-2; TRBD2 matches at 10 bases. This sequence was found in a girl aged 2-15 years with congenital amegakaryocytic thrombocytopenia, due to receive a stem cell transplant. Source: PBMCs, taken before TCRalphabeta/CD19-depleted stem cell transplant. The CDR3 DNA reads TGCGCCAGCAGCTCCCGAAGCGGGAGGGCCGGCCTTGGCACCGGGGAGCTGTTTTTT. It yields the protein CASSSRSGRAGLGTGELFF.